The 22 T cell receptor beta chains below all came from one sample that was sequenced in a study of radiotherapy plus CTLA-4 blockade in lung cancer. The table came from immunoSEQ multiplex PCR; TCRdb's copy has only in-frame clones and leaves some out. This sample has some 87,000 clones, with under 85% found just once. The input for sequencing was peripheral blood, taken from a patient treated with radiotherapy plus ipilimumab. These receptor sequences come from a human donor with non-small cell lung cancer that progressed on radiotherapy plus ipilimumab.

This clone was recorded a few times. The rearrangement uses TRBV19 and TRBJ2-6, with a weak D call TRBD1 (5 bases). CDR3 size: 15 residues. CDR1 LNHDA and CDR2 SQIVND come from the germline V gene (reference sequence). CDR3 sequence reads: CAIQGNCSGANVLTF. As DNA, the CDR3 is TGTGCTATTCAGGGAAATTGCTCTGGGGCCAACGTCCTGACTTTC.

The V call is TRBV6-5, the J call TRBJ1-1, with D maybe TRBD1 (6 bases). Germline-derived CDR1 and CDR2 are MNHEY and SVGAGI. V gave up 2 bases and J gave up 10 bases, with 14 bases separating them. The CDR3 totals 13 residues. The CDR3 region has the DNA TGTGCCAGCAGTTACGGGAATGAGGGGGGAGCTTTCTTT. It is translated as CASSYGNEGGAFF.

This chain connects TRBV5-4 to TRBJ2-1; D uncertain. The germline gives CDR1 SGHNT, CDR2 YYREEE (reference sequence). The V gene lost 0 bases and the J gene lost 6 bases, with 7 bases spanning the gap. The CDR3 has 13 residues. For the CDR3, the DNA is TGTGCCAGCAGCTTGGGGGCATCCAATGAGCAGTTCTTC. Protein sequence: CASSLGASNEQFF.

The V and J genes are TRBV10-3 and TRBJ2-3; possibly TRBD1 for D (7 bases). Germline assignment: CDR1 ENHRY and CDR2 SYGVKD. The ends were cut back, 0 bases at V and 6 bases at J, with 16 bases in the middle. The CDR3 length is 16 residues. CDR3 bases: TGTGCCATCAGTGAGTCGGCAGGGGGGACCTCGGATACGCAGTATTTT. Protein: CAISESAGGTSDTQYF.

The J gene is TRBJ2-2, the V gene TRBV6-6; 10 bases are shared with TRBD2. The CDR3 is 15 amino acids. Germline CDR1 MNHNY, CDR2 SVGAGI (reference sequence). V trimming: 6 bases; J trimming: 8 bases; junction bases outside the gene matches: 9. CDR3 nucleotide sequence: TGTGCCAGCAGCCCTCTAGCGGGAGTTGGTGGGGAGCTGTTTTTT. Translating gives CASSPLAGVGGELFF.

The J gene is TRBJ1-3, the V gene TRBV2; D is undetermined. Germline CDR1 reads SNHLY; CDR2 reads FYNNEI. The CDR3 covers 14 residues. Trimming shortened V by 10 bases and J by 0 bases, and 13 bases separated the two germline ends. In DNA, the CDR3 is TGTGCCACCTTCGACTGGGACTCTGGAAACACCATATATTTT. Its translation is CATFDWDSGNTIYF.

V usage is TRBV5-1 and J usage is TRBJ1-2; D is undetermined. CDR3 size: 14 residues. The V and J ends lost 1 base and 2 bases respectively, with 9 bases between them. CDR1 is SGHRS and CDR2 is YFSETQ in the germline V gene. CDR3: CASSLTDPNYGYTF. CDR3 DNA sequence: TGCGCCAGCAGCTTGACCGACCCCAACTATGGCTACACCTTC.

This clone was seen only a few times. This chain uses TRBV9 with TRBJ1-5; TRBD1 might be the D (6 bases). The V gene's germline CDR1 is SGDLS and CDR2 YYNGEE. Trimming stripped 3 bases from V and 6 bases from J, with 13 bases between. The CDR3 has 14 residues. CDR3: CASSDTGKSQPQHF. The CDR3 coding sequence is TGTGCCAGCAGCGATACAGGGAAGAGTCAGCCCCAGCATTTT.

V usage is TRBV6-5 and J usage is TRBJ1-3; 7 nucleotides agree with TRBD1. This CDR3 has 14 residues. Trimming took 2 bases from V and 9 from J; bases not matched to a gene: 7. Per the germline V gene, CDR1 is MNHEY and CDR2 is SVGAGI. The CDR3 nucleotides read TGTGCCAGCAGTTACCAGACAGGGACCGGCACCATATATTTT. Encoded protein: CASSYQTGTGTIYF.

The gene calls are TRBV5-4 and TRBJ1-2; 7 nucleotides line up with TRBD1. After removal of 4 bases from V and 4 bases from J, the junction contained 7 bases not matched to a gene. This CDR3 region has 14 residues. Germline V gene data show CDR1 as SGHNT and CDR2 as YYREEE (reference sequence). For the CDR3, the DNA is TGTGCCAGCAGCCCCGACAGGGAGGGCTATGGCTACACCTTC. It yields the protein CASSPDREGYGYTF.

The V and J genes are TRBV5-1 and TRBJ2-5; no definite D call. Per germline, CDR1 SGHRS and CDR2 YFSETQ. CDR3 length: 14 residues. Deletions cut 0 bases from V and 0 bases from J, with 6 bases between. CDR3 coding DNA: TGCGCCAGCAGCTTGGCTGGGTACCAAGAGACCCAGTACTTC. This encodes CASSLAGYQETQYF.

The chain recombines TRBV7-2 with TRBJ2-2, with 7 bases that match TRBD1. Trimming took 4 bases from V and 7 from J; bases not matched to a gene: 0. From germline, CDR1 is SGHTA and CDR2 FQGNSA. This CDR3 is 12 amino acids long. CDR3 nucleotide sequence: TGTGCCAGCAGCTACAGGGGCGGGGAGCTGTTTTTT. This translates into CASSYRGGELFF.

The chain uses TRBV29-1 and TRBJ2-3; D uncertain. The germline gives CDR1 SQVTM, CDR2 ANQGSEA. The CDR3 length is 11 residues. V lost 8 bases to trimming and J lost 3 bases, with 9 bases between them. As DNA, the CDR3 is TGCAGCACCGACCTAACAGATACGCAGTATTTT. Encoded protein: CSTDLTDTQYF.

This chain connects TRBV28 to TRBJ2-2; the D gene is possibly TRBD2 (6 bases). Germline V gene sequence: CDR1 MDHEN, CDR2 SYDVKM. Trimming removed 4 bases from V and 6 bases from J, with 12 bases in between. This CDR3 comprises 14 residues. As DNA, the CDR3 is TGTGCCAGCAGTTCTATCGGGGAGGCCGGGGAGCTGTTTTTT. It translates to CASSSIGEAGELFF. Using reference TRBV28 and TRBJ2-2 for the parts outside the CDR3, the full variable domain is DVKVTQSSRYLVKRTGEKVFLECVQDMDHENMFWYRQDPGLGLRLIYFSYDVKMKEKGDIPEGYSVSREKKERFSLILESASTNQTSMYLCASSSIGEAGELFFGEGSRLTVL.

The V call is TRBV7-2, the J call TRBJ2-7; tentatively, D is TRBD1 or TRBD2 (5 bases each). Germline loops: CDR1 SGHTA, CDR2 FQGNSA. Deletions cut 0 bases from V and 0 bases from J, with 6 bases between. The CDR3 is 14 residues long. DNA of the CDR3: TGTGCCAGCAGCTTAGCGGGGGTCTCCTACGAGCAGTACTTC. Protein sequence: CASSLAGVSYEQYF.

The chain has TRBV5-5 and TRBJ2-7; the D is unclear. CDR1 is SGHKS, CDR2 YYEKEE, per germline (reference sequence). The CDR3 is 12 residues long. V was pared by 0 bases and J by 6 bases, with 7 bases between. The CDR3 sequence is CASSLVRAEQYF. In nucleotides, the CDR3 is TGTGCCAGCAGCTTGGTTCGCGCCGAGCAGTACTTC.

The J gene is TRBJ2-3, the V gene TRBV25-1; TRBD2 matches 9 bases. Germline V gene sequence: CDR1 MGHDK, CDR2 SYGVNS. CDR3 length: 13 amino acids. V was pared by 10 bases and J by 6 bases, with 8 bases of the junction left unmatched. The chain's CDR3 is CATGTAGGDTQYF. CDR3 coding DNA: TGTGCCACCGGGACGGCGGGAGGGGATACGCAGTATTTT.

The chain carries TRBV5-8 and TRBJ2-5, with D unclear. V lost 3 bases, J lost 4 bases, and 7 bases lay in between. Germline V lookup: CDR1 SGHTS, CDR2 YDEGEE. The CDR3 is made up of 12 amino acids. The CDR3 region is CASSSRSETQYF. The CDR3 region has the DNA TGTGCCAGCAGCTCAAGATCAGAGACCCAGTACTTC.

This chain joins TRBV2 and TRBJ1-3, with 8 bases identical to TRBD1. Germline values: CDR1 SNHLY, CDR2 FYNNEI. V dropped 3 bases and J dropped 0; count of bases not matched to a gene: 4. The CDR3 is made up of 16 amino acids. CDR3 bases: TGTGCCAGCAGTGACCAGGGGGCCTCCTCTGGAAACACCATATATTTT. It specifies CASSDQGASSGNTIYF.

The chain is built from TRBV5-1 and TRBJ1-2, with D possibly matching TRBD1 (6 bases). Germline V gene data show CDR1 as SGHRS and CDR2 as YFSETQ. V was pared by 3 bases and J by 5 bases, with 11 bases between. The CDR3 contains 13 residues. CDR3 coding DNA: TGCGCCAGCAGCTCAACAGGGATATATGGCTACACCTTC. It yields the protein CASSSTGIYGYTF.

This clone has a handful of counts. The V gene is TRBV28, the J gene TRBJ2-7; TRBD1 matches at 7 bases. From germline, CDR1 is MDHEN and CDR2 SYDVKM. The trim removed 6 bases at V and 7 bases at J, leaving 9 bases unmatched. This CDR3 contains 13 residues. The CDR3 DNA follows: TGTGCCAGCAGGCTAGACAGGGCGAGTGAGCAGTACTTC. Its translation is CASRLDRASEQYF. Using reference TRBV28 and TRBJ2-7 for the parts outside the CDR3, the full variable domain is DVKVTQSSRYLVKRTGEKVFLECVQDMDHENMFWYRQDPGLGLRLIYFSYDVKMKEKGDIPEGYSVSREKKERFSLILESASTNQTSMYLCASRLDRASEQYFGPGTRLTVT.

This clone was seen a single time. This chain links TRBV9 with TRBJ1-6; D remains ambiguous. The V end lost 3 bases, the J end lost 7 bases, and 14 bases lay between the germline ends. The CDR3 loop spans 15 amino acids. Germline V lookup: CDR1 SGDLS, CDR2 YYNGEE. The CDR3 DNA follows: TGTGCCAGCAGCGAAGGTCAACAGCGGAATTCACCCCTCCACTTT. Amino acids: CASSEGQQRNSPLHF.